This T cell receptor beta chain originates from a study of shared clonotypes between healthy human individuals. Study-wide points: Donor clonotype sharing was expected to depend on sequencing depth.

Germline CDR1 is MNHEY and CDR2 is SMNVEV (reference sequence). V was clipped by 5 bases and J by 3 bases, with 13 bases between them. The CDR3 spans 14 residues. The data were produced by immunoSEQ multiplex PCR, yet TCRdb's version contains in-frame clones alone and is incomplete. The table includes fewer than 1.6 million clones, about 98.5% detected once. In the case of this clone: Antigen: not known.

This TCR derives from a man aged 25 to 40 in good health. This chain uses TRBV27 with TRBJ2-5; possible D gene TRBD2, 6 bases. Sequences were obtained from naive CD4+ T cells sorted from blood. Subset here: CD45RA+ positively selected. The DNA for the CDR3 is TGTGCCAGCAGTACCTTAGGGAGGAAAGAGACCCAGTACTTC. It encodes CASSTLGRKETQYF.